The rows below give T cell receptor beta chains drawn from one sample of a study of T cell repertoires in cytomegalovirus infection. TCRdb processed the reads anew with MiXCR; each CDR3 protein has one entry. The sample lists a few hundred thousand distinct CDR3 sequences; about two fifths were seen once. The antigens of these receptors remain unknown. The sample in question was cultured PBMCs, obtained from culture after CMV antigen stimulation. The receptors stem from a human donor in good health (CMV status not recorded). Some clones in this sample may be carry-over from other donors' samples. Both conserved end residues are part of each CDR3. Each record gives: D gene, clone size, V gene, J gene, CDR3 DNA, CDR3 protein. D genes are given only for firm matches. Some rows have no size entry. The others give once, few or many, or a class for an expanded clone.

>TRBD1|NA|TRBV27|TRBJ1-1
TGTGCCAGCAGTTCCAGGGACAGCCGGAACACTGAAGCTTTCTTT
CASSSRDSRNTEAFF
>NA|NA|TRBV19|TRBJ1-4
TGTGCCAGTAGTCCTGACAGGAGGGGAGAAGAAAAACTGTTTTTT
CASSPDRRGEEKLFF
>TRBD2|NA|TRBV6-2/TRBV6-3|TRBJ2-1
TGTGCCAGCAGTTACACCCAAAGACTAGCGGGGGACAATGAGCAGTTCTTC
CASSYTQRLAGDNEQFF
>NA|few|TRBV12-3/TRBV12-4|TRBJ1-1
TGTGCCAGCAGTCCCTCGGGTGCTAGCGCTTTCTTT
CASSPSGASAFF
>NA|NA|TRBV11-2|TRBJ2-7
TGTGCCAGCAGCTTAGATGCGGGGAGACAGGAAAAGTACTTC
CASSLDAGRQEKYF
>TRBD2|NA|TRBV20-1|TRBJ2-1
TGCAGTGCTTGGGGGAGCGGGAGAGCTAATGAGCAGTTCTTC
CSAWGSGRANEQFF
>TRBD1|NA|TRBV20-1|TRBJ1-2
TGCAGTGCTCTCCGGGACAGGGGGGGAAATGGCTACACCTTC
CSALRDRGGNGYTF
>NA|NA|TRBV5-4|TRBJ2-5
TGTGCCAGCACCGAAAACAACCAAGAGACCCAGTACTTC
CASTENNQETQYF
>TRBD2|few|TRBV7-2|TRBJ2-1
TGTGCCAGCAGCTTAGACACTAGCGGGAGCAATGAGCAGTTCTTC
CASSLDTSGSNEQFF
>NA|NA|TRBV5-3|TRBJ1-2
TGTGCCAGCAGCCCCCTGGCATGGGAGGGCTATGGCTACACCTTC
CASSPLAWEGYGYTF
>NA|NA|TRBV6-1|TRBJ1-2
TGTGCCAGCAGTAGGGTCGGGGCCCAAGACGGCTACACCTTC
CASSRVGAQDGYTF
>NA|NA|TRBV5-1|TRBJ2-1
TGCGCCAGCAGCTTGCTGGCAGGGGGGGCTTCAGAGCAGTTCTTC
CASSLLAGGASEQFF
>TRBD1|NA|TRBV27|TRBJ2-3
TGTGCCAGCAGTTTACGGACAGGGCCAGATACGCAGTATTTT
CASSLRTGPDTQYF
>NA|NA|TRBV7-2|TRBJ2-2
TGTGCCAGCAGCTTAGTGTTGGGGGCTCTCGTCTCTGGGGAGCTGTTTTTT
CASSLVLGALVSGELFF
>TRBD2|NA|TRBV12-3/TRBV12-4|TRBJ2-1
TGTGCCAGCAGTTCCTCTCGCGGGGGGCTCTATAATGAGCAGTTCTTC
CASSSSRGGLYNEQFF
>NA|few|TRBV6-5|TRBJ1-1
TGTGCCAGCAACAGGGCCACTGAAGCTTTCTTT
CASNRATEAFF
>NA|NA|TRBV12-3/TRBV12-4|TRBJ1-4
TGTGCCAGCAGCATGGACAGCGTTAATGAAAAACTGTTTTTT
CASSMDSVNEKLFF
>NA|NA|TRBV6-1|TRBJ1-6
TGTGCCAGTCGGCCCGGGACCGTCGCGCCCCTCCACTTT
CASRPGTVAPLHF
>NA|NA|TRBV7-6|TRBJ1-5
TGTGCCAGCAGCTCCGGGGGAGTGGGCAATCAGCCCCAGCATTTT
CASSSGGVGNQPQHF
>TRBD1|many|TRBV7-2|TRBJ1-3
TGTGCCAGCAGCACTGGACAGGGAGGCTATGGAAACACCATATATTTT
CASSTGQGGYGNTIYF
>NA|NA|TRBV7-9|TRBJ2-5
TGTGCCAGCAGCCTCCAGTCTAGTGTCGAGACCCAGTACTTC
CASSLQSSVETQYF
>NA|few|TRBV7-2|TRBJ2-2
TGTGCCAGCTTCGGGGGAGGTTCGTCGGGGGCCGGGGAGCTGTTTTTT
CASFGGGSSGAGELFF
>NA|few|TRBV12-3/TRBV12-4|TRBJ2-5
TGTGCCACGGGGACACTTCAAGAGACCCAGTACTTC
CATGTLQETQYF
>NA|NA|TRBV6-9|TRBJ1-2
TGTGCCAGCAGTTATTCGCTGTTCTATGGCTACACCTTC
CASSYSLFYGYTF
>NA|NA|TRBV18|TRBJ1-2
TGTGCCAGCTCACCCTTACGGCTGACAGGTGCCTATGGCTACACCTTC
CASSPLRLTGAYGYTF
>TRBD1|NA|TRBV20-1|TRBJ1-1
TGCAGTGCCCGATCCGGACAGGGCGGAACTGAAGCTTTCTTT
CSARSGQGGTEAFF
>NA|NA|TRBV27|TRBJ1-6
TGTGCCAGCAGTTTCGAATGGCCAGGGAAAAATTCACCCCTCCACTTT
CASSFEWPGKNSPLHF
>NA|many|TRBV7-2|TRBJ1-1
TGTGCCAGCAGCTCGCGGGACGCCGGGATGAACACTGAAGCTTTCTTT
CASSSRDAGMNTEAFF
>NA|many|TRBV7-2|TRBJ1-6
TGTGCCAGCAGCTTTCAGAGCTCCTATAATTCACCCCTCCACTTT
CASSFQSSYNSPLHF
>NA|few|TRBV19|TRBJ1-1
TGTGCCAGTAGTATAGCGGAGGGGCTGGGCACTGAAGCTTTCTTT
CASSIAEGLGTEAFF
>TRBD2|NA|TRBV24-1|TRBJ2-1
TGTGCCACCTCTAACGGCGGGGGCAATGAGCAGTTCTTC
CATSNGGGNEQFF
>NA|NA|TRBV20-1|TRBJ1-5
TGCAGTGCTAGGATTAACAGGAATCAGCCCCAGCATTTT
CSARINRNQPQHF
>NA|NA|TRBV19|TRBJ2-6
TGTGCCAGTAGCGCCTCAGGTTCTGGGGCCAACGTCCTGACTTTC
CASSASGSGANVLTF
>TRBD1|few|TRBV7-6|TRBJ2-7
TGTGCCAGCAGCCAAGGGACAGTTAAGACCTACGAGCAGTACTTC
CASSQGTVKTYEQYF
>TRBD1|few|TRBV24-1|TRBJ1-2
TGTGCCACCTCTGACAGGGTGGGCTACACCTTC
CATSDRVGYTF
>TRBD1|few|TRBV12-3/TRBV12-4|TRBJ2-1
TGTGCCAGCGGGGTCGGACAGGCATACAATGAGCAGTTCTTC
CASGVGQAYNEQFF
>NA|NA|TRBV6-2/TRBV6-3|TRBJ1-1
TGTGCCAGCAGTTATCGGTCGATCCAGGAAGCTTTCTTT
CASSYRSIQEAFF
>TRBD1|NA|TRBV7-8|TRBJ1-1
TGTGCCAGCAGCTTAGGCGCACAGGGGCGTGAAGCTTTCTTT
CASSLGAQGREAFF